This entry concerns a single T cell receptor (beta chain). No antigen is known for it. Trimming stripped 0 bases from V and 0 bases from J, with 6 bases between. The CDR3 totals 15 residues. The V gene's germline CDR1 is PRHDT and CDR2 FYEKMQ (reference sequence). It was with 60 Vbeta and 13 Jbeta primers that the PCR ran. Sequenced by immunoSEQ multiplex PCR; TCRdb stores in-frame clones only, minus some. The data contain under 150,000 clones, about 78% of them singletons. This entry belongs to a study of cytomegalovirus exposure and HLA in healthy donors. These donors, healthy bone marrow donors, were studied. Notes on the study in general: When analyzed later, a missense DCLRE1C variant was found to be linked to TCR beta V- and J-gene trimming. Most likely, a cluster of highly shared sequence variants arose as a sequencing artifact.

Sequencing used PBMCs. This clonotype was obtained from a man between 35 and 55 years old in good health and CMV-seropositive. V usage is TRBV13 and J usage is TRBJ1-5; tentative D call: TRBD1 (5 bases). DNA of the CDR3: TGTGCCAGCAGCTTAGGGGGGCCTAGCAATCAGCCCCAGCATTTT. It specifies CASSLGGPSNQPQHF.